This T cell receptor (beta chain) comes out of a study of T-cell memory formation after mild COVID-19. Study as a whole: TCR clustering was largely donor specific.

The CDR3 contains 13 residues. In germline, CDR1 is SGHVS, CDR2 FNYEAQ. V was trimmed by 3 bases and J by 1 base, leaving 6 bases between them. TCRdb processed the 5' RACE reads anew with MiXCR; each CDR3 protein has one entry. The sample has approximately 480,000 distinct CDR3 sequences; 18% are singletons. The sequence was obtained from an adult woman who had mild COVID-19 (a few samples of this study predate the infection). Cell type and time point are not known. The chain employs TRBV7-6 and TRBJ2-5, with D unclear. Specimen: PBMCs or a T cell subset sorted from them (not recorded which). CDR3 residues: CASSFPVQETQYF. CDR3 nucleotide sequence: TGTGCCAGCAGCTTTCCAGTCCAAGAGACCCAGTACTTC.